These T cell receptor beta chains were read from a single sample in a study of T-cell reconstitution after alpha-beta-depleted transplantation in children. TCRdb called the PCR reads again in MiXCR, with one record for every CDR3 protein. Of about 600,000 distinct CDR3 sequences detected, approximately 10% appear once; the ten largest clones hold less than 5%. The input for sequencing was PBMCs from the stem cell graft donor, taken from the stem cell graft. The receptors originated from a human donor who donated a stem cell graft to a child with acute myeloid leukemia. CDR3s include the opening cysteine and the closing phenylalanine or tryptophan. The D gene is left open where the match is weak. Rows give clone size only sometimes, using once, few, many, or a class for an expanded clone.

>TRBV28|many|.|TRBJ1-1
TGTGCCAGCACTTACCGAAGGACTGAAGCTTTCTTT
CASTYRRTEAFF
>TRBV7-2|.|TRBD1|TRBJ1-2
TGTGCCAGCACCTCGACAGGGCCCAACTATGGCTACACCTTC
CASTSTGPNYGYTF
>TRBV7-9|few|.|TRBJ2-3
TGTGCCAGCAGCTCCCAGATCAGGCACCCGCCCACAGATACGCAGTATTTT
CASSSQIRHPPTDTQYF
>TRBV20-1|few|TRBD2|TRBJ2-1
TGCAGTGCTAGCCCTAGCGGGAGTTCTGCTGAGCAGTTCTTC
CSASPSGSSAEQFF
>TRBV5-6|.|TRBD1|TRBJ2-7
TGTGCCAGCAGCGGGACAGGGAGGAACGAGCAGTACTTC
CASSGTGRNEQYF
>TRBV28|few|.|TRBJ1-2
TGTGCCAGCAGGGCCCCCTATGGCTACACCTTC
CASRAPYGYTF
>TRBV28|many|TRBD2|TRBJ2-5
TGTGCCAGCAGTCGATTGGGGACTAGCGGGGACCCTCCGGACTTC
CASSRLGTSGDPPDF
>TRBV7-6|few|.|TRBJ2-3
TGTGCCAGCAGCTTTGGAGGGATTTCAGGGGATACGCAGTATTTT
CASSFGGISGDTQYF
>TRBV28|few|TRBD2|TRBJ2-1
TGTGCCAGCAGTTCACGGGGGAGAAGCGGGAGGTACAATGAGCAGTTCTTC
CASSSRGRSGRYNEQFF
>TRBV7-9|many|.|TRBJ2-5
TGTGCCAGCAGCTTAGTGCCGGAGGCCCAAGAGACCCAGTACTTC
CASSLVPEAQETQYF
>TRBV20-1|.|TRBD2|TRBJ2-7
TGCAGTGCTAATCACGGGACTACCCGCCGCCACGAGCAGTACTTC
CSANHGTTRRHEQYF
>TRBV4-3|few|TRBD1|TRBJ2-7
TGCGCCAGCAGCCAAGATGCCGTTGGGACAGGGAGGTACGAGCAGTACTTC
CASSQDAVGTGRYEQYF
>TRBV5-1|many|.|TRBJ2-1
TGCGCCAGCAGCTTGGCCGCAGGGACCTACAATGAGCAGTTCTTC
CASSLAAGTYNEQFF
>TRBV5-1|.|TRBD2|TRBJ2-7
TGCGCCAGCAGCTTGGGGGACTATGCGAGGGGCGAGCAGTACTTC
CASSLGDYARGEQYF
>TRBV7-9|few|.|TRBJ1-1
TGTGCCAGCGGGCGACAGAGACCAGGGGAGAACACTGAAGCTTTCTTT
CASGRQRPGENTEAFF
>TRBV3-1|few|TRBD2|TRBJ2-4
TGTGCCAGCAGCCGACGATCCAGTAGCGGGAGGGGAGGAAACATTCAGTACTTC
CASSRRSSSGRGGNIQYF
>TRBV12-3/TRBV12-4|.|.|TRBJ1-2
TGTGCCAGCTCCCCGGGTCCGGGGGTAGCTAACTATGGCTACACCTTC
CASSPGPGVANYGYTF
>TRBV20-1|many|.|TRBJ1-1
TGCAGTGCCCCCCAAGCTGGGCGCGACACTGAAGCTTTCTTT
CSAPQAGRDTEAFF
>TRBV6-6|few|.|TRBJ1-2
TGTGCCAGCAGAGAGGCTGGCTACACCTTC
CASREAGYTF
>TRBV3-1|few|.|TRBJ2-1
TGTGCCAGCAGCCGCTTTAGCGGCCGCTCCTACAATGAGCAGTTCTTC
CASSRFSGRSYNEQFF
>TRBV11-2|.|TRBD2|TRBJ2-7
TGTGCCAGCAGCCTCCGCGCGCCAGCGGGAAGGAAATCCTACGAGCAGTACTTC
CASSLRAPAGRKSYEQYF
>TRBV12-3/TRBV12-4|many|TRBD1|TRBJ2-7
TGTGCCAGCAGTTTAGGAGCTTTTTTAGGACAGGAATCCTACGAGCAGTACTTC
CASSLGAFLGQESYEQYF
>TRBV2|many|.|TRBJ2-5
TGTGCCAGCAGTGAGGAGAGGCGGGAGACCCAGTACTTC
CASSEERRETQYF
>TRBV7-2|.|.|TRBJ2-7
TGTGCCAGCAGCTCTGTAACCAGCGGCTACGAGCAGTACTTC
CASSSVTSGYEQYF
>TRBV3-1|.|.|TRBJ2-7
TGTGCCAGCAGCCACGGAAGCCGGACTAAAGCCTACGAGCAGTACTTC
CASSHGSRTKAYEQYF
>TRBV20-1|many|.|TRBJ1-6
TGCAGTGCTCCCGTGGGCGGTTCCAACTATAATTCACCCCTCCACTTT
CSAPVGGSNYNSPLHF